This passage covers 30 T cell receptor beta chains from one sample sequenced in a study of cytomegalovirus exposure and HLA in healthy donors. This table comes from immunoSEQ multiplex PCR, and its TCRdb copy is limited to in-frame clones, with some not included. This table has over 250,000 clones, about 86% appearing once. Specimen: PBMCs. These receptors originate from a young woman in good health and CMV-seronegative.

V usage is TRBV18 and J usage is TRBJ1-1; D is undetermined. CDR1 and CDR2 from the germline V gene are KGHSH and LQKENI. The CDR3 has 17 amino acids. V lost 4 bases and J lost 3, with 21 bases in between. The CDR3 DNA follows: TGTGCCAGCTCACTGGACTGGCCACCATTTTGGCACACTGAAGCTTTCTTT. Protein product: CASSLDWPPFWHTEAFF.

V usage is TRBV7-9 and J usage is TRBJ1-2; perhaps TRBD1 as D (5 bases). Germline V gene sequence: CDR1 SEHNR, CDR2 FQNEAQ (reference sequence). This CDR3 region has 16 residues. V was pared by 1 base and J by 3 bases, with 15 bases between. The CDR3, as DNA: TGTGCCAGCAGCTTAGATTTAGCCAGGGAGGACTATGGCTACACCTTC. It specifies CASSLDLAREDYGYTF.

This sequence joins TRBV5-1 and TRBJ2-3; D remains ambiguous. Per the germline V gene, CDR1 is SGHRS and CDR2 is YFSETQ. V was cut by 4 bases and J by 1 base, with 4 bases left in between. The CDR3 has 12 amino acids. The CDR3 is CASSLRTDTQYF. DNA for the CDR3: TGCGCCAGCAGCCTACGCACAGATACGCAGTATTTT. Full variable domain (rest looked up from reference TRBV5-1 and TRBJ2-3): KAGVTQTPRYLIKTRGQQVTLSCSPISGHRSVSWYQQTPGQGLQFLFEYFSETQRNKGNFPGRFSGRQFSNSRSEMNVSTLELGDSALYLCASSLRTDTQYFGPGTRLTVL.

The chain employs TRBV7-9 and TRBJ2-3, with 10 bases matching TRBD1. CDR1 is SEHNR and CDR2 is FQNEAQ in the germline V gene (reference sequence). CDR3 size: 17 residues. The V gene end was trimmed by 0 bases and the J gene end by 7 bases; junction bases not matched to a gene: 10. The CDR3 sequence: CASSLASGTGAPHTQYF. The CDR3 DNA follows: TGTGCCAGCAGCTTAGCGTCCGGGACAGGGGCCCCGCATACGCAGTATTTT.

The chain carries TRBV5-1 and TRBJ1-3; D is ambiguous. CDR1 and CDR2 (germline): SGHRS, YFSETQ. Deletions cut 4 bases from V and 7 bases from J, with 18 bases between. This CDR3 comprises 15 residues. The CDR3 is CASSATSSGFNTIYF. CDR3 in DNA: TGCGCCAGCAGCGCCACCTCGTCAGGTTTTAACACCATATATTTT.

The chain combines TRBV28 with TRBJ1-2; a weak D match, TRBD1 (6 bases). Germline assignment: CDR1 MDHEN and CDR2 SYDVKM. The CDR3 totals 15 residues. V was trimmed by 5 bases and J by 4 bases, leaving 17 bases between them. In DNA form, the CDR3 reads TGTGCCAGCAGTCTCTACAGGGAAGGGGGCTATGGCTACACCTTC. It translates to CASSLYREGGYGYTF.

The CDR3 region has the DNA TGTGCCAGCAGCTGGCCAGGGTACTATGGCTACACCTTC. Its translation is CASSWPGYYGYTF. This rearrangement joins TRBV7-2 to TRBJ1-2; a possible D gene is TRBD1 (5 bases). Germline V gene data show CDR1 as SGHTA and CDR2 as FQGNSA. The CDR3 runs to 13 residues. V was cut by 4 bases and J by 3 bases, with 9 bases left in between.

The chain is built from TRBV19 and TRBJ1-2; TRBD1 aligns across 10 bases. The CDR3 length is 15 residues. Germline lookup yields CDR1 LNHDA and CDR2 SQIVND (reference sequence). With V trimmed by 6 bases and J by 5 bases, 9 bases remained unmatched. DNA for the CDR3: TGTGCCAGTAGGGAGACAGGGGGCCGAGGGTATGGCTACACCTTC. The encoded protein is CASRETGGRGYGYTF.

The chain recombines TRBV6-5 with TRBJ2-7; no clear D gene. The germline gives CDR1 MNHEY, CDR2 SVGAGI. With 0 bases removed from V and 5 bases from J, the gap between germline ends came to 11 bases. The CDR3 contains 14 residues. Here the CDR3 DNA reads TGTGCCAGCAGTTACTCCCGAACTACTGACGAGCAGTACTTC. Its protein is CASSYSRTTDEQYF.

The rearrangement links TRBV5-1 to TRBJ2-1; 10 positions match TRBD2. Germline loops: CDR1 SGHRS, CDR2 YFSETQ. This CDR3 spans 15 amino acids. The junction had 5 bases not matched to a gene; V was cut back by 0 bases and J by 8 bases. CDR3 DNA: TGCGCCAGCAGCTTGGCTAGCGGGGGCCTTGATGAGCAGTTCTTC. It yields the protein CASSLASGGLDEQFF. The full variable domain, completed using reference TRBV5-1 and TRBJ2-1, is KAGVTQTPRYLIKTRGQQVTLSCSPISGHRSVSWYQQTPGQGLQFLFEYFSETQRNKGNFPGRFSGRQFSNSRSEMNVSTLELGDSALYLCASSLASGGLDEQFFGPGTRLTVL.

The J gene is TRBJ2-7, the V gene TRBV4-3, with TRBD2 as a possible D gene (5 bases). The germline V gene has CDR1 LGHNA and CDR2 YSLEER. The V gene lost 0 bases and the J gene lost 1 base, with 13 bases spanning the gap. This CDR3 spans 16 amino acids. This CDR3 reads CASSQDWASRSYEQYF. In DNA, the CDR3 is TGCGCCAGCAGCCAAGATTGGGCTAGCCGGTCCTACGAGCAGTACTTC.

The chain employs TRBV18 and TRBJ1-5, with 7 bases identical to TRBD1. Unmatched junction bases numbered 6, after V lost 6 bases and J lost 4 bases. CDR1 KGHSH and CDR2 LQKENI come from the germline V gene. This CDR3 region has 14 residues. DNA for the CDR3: TGTGCCAGCTCCCACGGACAGGAAAATCAGCCCCAGCATTTT. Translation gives CASSHGQENQPQHF.

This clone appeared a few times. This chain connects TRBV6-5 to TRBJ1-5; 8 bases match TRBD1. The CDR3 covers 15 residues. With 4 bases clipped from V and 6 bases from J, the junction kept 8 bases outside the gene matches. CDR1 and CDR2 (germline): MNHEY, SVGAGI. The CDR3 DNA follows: TGTGCCAGCAGTTTTTCGACAGGGGAGACTCAGCCCCAGCATTTT. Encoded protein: CASSFSTGETQPQHF.

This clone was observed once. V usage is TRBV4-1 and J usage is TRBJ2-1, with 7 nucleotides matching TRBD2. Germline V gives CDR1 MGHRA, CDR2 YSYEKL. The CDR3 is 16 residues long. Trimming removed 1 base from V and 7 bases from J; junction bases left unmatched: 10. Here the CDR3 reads CASSQASVGRWNEQFF. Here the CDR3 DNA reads TGCGCCAGCAGCCAAGCGTCCGTCGGGAGGTGGAATGAGCAGTTCTTC.

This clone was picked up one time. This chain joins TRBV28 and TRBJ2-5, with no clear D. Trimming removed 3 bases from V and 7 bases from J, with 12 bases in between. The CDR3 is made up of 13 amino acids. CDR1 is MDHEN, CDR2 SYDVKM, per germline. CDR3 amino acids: CASSLIHTGTQYF. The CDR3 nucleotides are TGTGCCAGCAGTTTGATTCATACTGGGACCCAGTACTTC.

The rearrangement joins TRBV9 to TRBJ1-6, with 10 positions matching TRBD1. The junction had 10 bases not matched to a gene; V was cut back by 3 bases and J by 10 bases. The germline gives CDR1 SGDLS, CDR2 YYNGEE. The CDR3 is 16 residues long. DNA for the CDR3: TGTGCCAGCAGCGAAGACGCGGGACAGGGGCGATCACCCCTCCACTTT. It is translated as CASSEDAGQGRSPLHF.

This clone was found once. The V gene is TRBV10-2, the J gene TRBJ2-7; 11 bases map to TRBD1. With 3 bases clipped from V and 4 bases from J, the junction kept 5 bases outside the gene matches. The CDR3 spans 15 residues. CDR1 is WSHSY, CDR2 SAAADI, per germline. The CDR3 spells CASSDGTGGLYEQYF. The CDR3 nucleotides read TGCGCCAGCAGTGACGGGACAGGGGGATTATACGAGCAGTACTTC.

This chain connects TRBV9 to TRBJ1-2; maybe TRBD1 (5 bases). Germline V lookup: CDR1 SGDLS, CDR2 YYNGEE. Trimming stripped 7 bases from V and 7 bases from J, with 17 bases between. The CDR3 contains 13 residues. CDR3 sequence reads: CASQLGWGGGYTF. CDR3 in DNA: TGTGCCAGCCAACTGGGGTGGGGCGGTGGCTACACCTTC.

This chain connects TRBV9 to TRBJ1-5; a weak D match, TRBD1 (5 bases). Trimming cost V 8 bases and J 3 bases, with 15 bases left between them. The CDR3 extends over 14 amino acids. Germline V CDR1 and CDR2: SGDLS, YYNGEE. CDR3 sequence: CASFMVRVNQPQHF. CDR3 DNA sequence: TGTGCCAGTTTCATGGTCAGGGTCAATCAGCCCCAGCATTTT.

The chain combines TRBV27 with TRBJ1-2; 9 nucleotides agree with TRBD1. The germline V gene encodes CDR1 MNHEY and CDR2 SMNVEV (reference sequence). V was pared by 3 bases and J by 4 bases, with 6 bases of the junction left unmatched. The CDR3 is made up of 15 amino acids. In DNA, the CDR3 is TGTGCCAGCAGTTTTGGACAGGGGCGTCTCTATGGCTACACCTTC. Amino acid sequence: CASSFGQGRLYGYTF.

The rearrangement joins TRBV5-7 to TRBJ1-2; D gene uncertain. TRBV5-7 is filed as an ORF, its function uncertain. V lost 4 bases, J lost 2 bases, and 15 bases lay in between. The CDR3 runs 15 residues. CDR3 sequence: CASSLGLSSNYGYTF. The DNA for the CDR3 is TGTGCCAGCAGCCTCGGACTCTCTTCAAACTATGGCTACACCTTC.

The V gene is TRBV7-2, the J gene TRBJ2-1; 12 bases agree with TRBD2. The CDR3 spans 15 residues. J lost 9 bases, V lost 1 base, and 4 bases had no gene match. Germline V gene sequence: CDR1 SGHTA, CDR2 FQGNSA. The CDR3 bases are TGTGCCAGCAGCTTAGACCTAGCGGGAGGGTTTGAGCAGTTCTTC. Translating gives CASSLDLAGGFEQFF.

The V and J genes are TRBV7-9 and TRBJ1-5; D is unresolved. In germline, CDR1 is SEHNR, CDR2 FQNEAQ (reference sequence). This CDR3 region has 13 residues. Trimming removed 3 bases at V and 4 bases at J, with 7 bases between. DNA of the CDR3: TGTGCCAGCAGCTTTATGGCAAATCAGCCCCAGCATTTT. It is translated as CASSFMANQPQHF.

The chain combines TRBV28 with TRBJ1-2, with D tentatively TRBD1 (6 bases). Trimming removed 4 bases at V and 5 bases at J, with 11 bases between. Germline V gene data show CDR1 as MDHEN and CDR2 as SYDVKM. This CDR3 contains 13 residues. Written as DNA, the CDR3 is TGTGCCAGCAGTTCACAGGGCAGATATGGCTACACCTTC. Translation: CASSSQGRYGYTF.

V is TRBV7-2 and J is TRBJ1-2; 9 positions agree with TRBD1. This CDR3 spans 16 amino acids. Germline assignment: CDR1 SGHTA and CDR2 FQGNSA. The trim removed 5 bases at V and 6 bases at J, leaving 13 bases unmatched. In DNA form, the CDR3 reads TGTGCCAGCAGCCCTCCTAGGGACAGGGATTTGGATGGCTACACCTTC. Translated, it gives CASSPPRDRDLDGYTF.

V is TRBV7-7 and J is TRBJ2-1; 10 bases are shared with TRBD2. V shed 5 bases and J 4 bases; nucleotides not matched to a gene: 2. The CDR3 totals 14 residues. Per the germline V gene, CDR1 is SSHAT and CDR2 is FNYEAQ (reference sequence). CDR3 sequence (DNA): TGTGCCAGCAGCCAGACTAGCGGGTACAATGAGCAGTTCTTC. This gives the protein CASSQTSGYNEQFF. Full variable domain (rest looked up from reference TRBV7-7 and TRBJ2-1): GAGVSQSPRYKVTKRGQDVTLRCDPISSHATLYWYQQALGQGPEFLTYFNYEAQPDKSGLPSDRFSAERPEGSISTLTIQRTEQRDSAMYRCASSQTSGYNEQFFGPGTRLTVL.

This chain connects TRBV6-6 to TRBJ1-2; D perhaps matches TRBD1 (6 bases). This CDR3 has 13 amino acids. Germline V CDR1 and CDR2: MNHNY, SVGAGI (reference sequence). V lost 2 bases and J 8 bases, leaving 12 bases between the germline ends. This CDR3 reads CASSYPIRGGYTF. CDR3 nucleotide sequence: TGTGCCAGCAGTTACCCTATCAGGGGCGGCTACACCTTC.

The CDR3 nucleotides read TGTGCCAGCAGCTTAGCGGGGGCGGATGAGCAGTTCTTC. This gives the protein CASSLAGADEQFF. The gene calls are TRBV7-7 and TRBJ2-1, with D possibly matching TRBD1 (6 bases). This CDR3 region has 13 residues. The V end was cut by 0 bases, the J end by 8 bases, with 8 bases between. Germline lookup yields CDR1 SSHAT and CDR2 FNYEAQ (reference sequence).

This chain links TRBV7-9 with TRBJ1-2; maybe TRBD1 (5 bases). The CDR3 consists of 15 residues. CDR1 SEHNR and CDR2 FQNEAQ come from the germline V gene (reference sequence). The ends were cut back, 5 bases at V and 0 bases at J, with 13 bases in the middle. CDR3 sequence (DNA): TGTGCCAGCAGCCCGAGACAGCCTACTAACTATGGCTACACCTTC. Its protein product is CASSPRQPTNYGYTF.

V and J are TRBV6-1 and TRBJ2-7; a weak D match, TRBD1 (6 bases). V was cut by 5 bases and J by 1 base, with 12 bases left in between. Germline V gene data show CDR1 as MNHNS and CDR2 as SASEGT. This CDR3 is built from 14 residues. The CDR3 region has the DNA TGTGCCAGCAGTCCACGGACAGAGTCCTACGAGCAGTACTTC. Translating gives CASSPRTESYEQYF.